These 21 T cell receptor delta chains came from one sample sequenced in a study of gamma-delta T cells after stem cell transplantation. TCRdb re-called the RT-PCR reads via CATT. The table records 2,200 or so delta-chain clones, less than 20% of them present only once. Sequenced material: gamma-delta T cells. Receptors originate from a human donor. It is not recorded whose cells these are; they may come from a transplant donor. This table probably holds off-target reads from a library built for another chain.

This chain links TRDV2 with TRDJ1, with D perhaps TRDD2 (5 bases). CDR3 size: 15 residues. Trimming took 3 bases from V and 2 from J, leaving 15 bases between them. Per the germline V gene, CDR1 is GEAIGNYY and CDR2 is EKD. The CDR3 spells CACDPLLLSTDKLIF. The CDR3 DNA reads as TGTGCCTGTGACCCCCTACTGCTATCTACCGATAAACTCATCTTT.

As for this clone: Sequence at one end of the junction differs from germline and may be a read error. The gene calls are TRDV2 and TRDJ1; D not certain. The CDR3 has 15 amino acids. CDR1 is GEAIGNYY, CDR2 EKD, per germline. CDR3 nucleotide sequence: TGTGCCTGTGGCACCGTTCTTAGGTACACCGATAAACTCATCTTT. It is translated as CACGTVLRYTDKLIF.

In this sample, this clone turned up a few times. The chain joins TRDV2 to TRDJ1, with 11 nucleotides matching TRDD3. There are 16 residues in the CDR3. Per germline, CDR1 GEAIGNYY and CDR2 EKD. The ends lost 0 bases at V and 7 bases at J; junction bases unmatched: 9. CDR3 sequence (DNA): TGTGCCTGTGACACCCTGGGGGATACAACCTTCGGTAAACTCATCTTT. Its protein is CACDTLGDTTFGKLIF.

This chain joins TRDV2 and TRDJ1; maybe TRDD3 (5 bases). This CDR3 has 15 amino acids. V lost 3 bases and J lost 5, with 18 bases in between. CDR1 and CDR2 from the germline V gene are GEAIGNYY and EKD. The CDR3 DNA sequence: TGTGCCTGTGACGCAGTGAAGGAGGATAAAGATAAACTCATCTTT. Its translation: CACDAVKEDKDKLIF.

This clone was picked up a small number of times. A much more abundant neighbour one base away suggests this may be a read error. The chain combines TRDV2 with TRDJ1; 8 nucleotides align to TRDD3. There are 21 residues in the CDR3. Germline V gene lookup returns CDR1 GEAIGNYY and CDR2 EKD. J was trimmed by 0 bases and V by 3 bases; bases with no gene match: 23. The CDR3 coding sequence is TGTGCCTGTGACGCCGTCGCGTCCCCTATTCGGGATACGTATTACACCGATAAACTCATCTTT. Translation: CACDAVASPIRDTYYTDKLIF.

This clone was counted between two and nine times. In DNA form, the CDR3 reads TGTGCCTGTGACGACCTACTGGGGGTCCACGATAAACTCATCTTT. Translated, it gives CACDDLLGVHDKLIF. The chain recombines TRDV2 with TRDJ1; 8 bases match TRDD3. Germline CDR1 reads GEAIGNYY; CDR2 reads EKD. V was clipped by 3 bases and J by 4 bases; unmatched bases: 9. The length of the CDR3 is 15 residues.

This clone was recorded a few times. The CDR3 nucleotides read TGTGCCTGTGACAGACTGGGGGATACGTTGGGTAAACTCATCTTT. Residues: CACDRLGDTLGKLIF. The chain joins TRDV2 to TRDJ1; 13 bases are shared with TRDD3. CDR1 and CDR2 (germline): GEAIGNYY, EKD. The CDR3 has 15 amino acids. J lost 7 bases, V lost 2 bases, and 6 bases had no gene match.

As regards this clone: Relative to the germline gene, one junction end is altered; a read error may explain this. The CDR3 loop reads CARDLLGDKGDTDKLIF. DNA of the CDR3: TGTGCCCGTGACCTACTGGGGGATAAGGGCGACACCGATAAACTCATCTTT. V gene TRDV2 combines with J gene TRDJ1; 11 bases are a match to TRDD3. CDR1 and CDR2 (germline): GEAIGNYY, EKD. CDR3 length: 17 amino acids.

V usage is TRDV2 and J usage is TRDJ1; D may be TRDD3 (5 bases). There are 15 residues in the CDR3. The V gene's germline CDR1 is GEAIGNYY and CDR2 EKD. Trimming removed 6 bases at V and 0 bases at J, with 16 bases between. CDR3 DNA sequence: TGTGCCTGTTACTCCATGCTGGGTCACACCGATAAACTCATCTTT. This codes for CACYSMLGHTDKLIF.

This chain connects TRDV2 to TRDJ1; 8 positions match TRDD3. This CDR3 has 16 residues. The V and J ends lost 3 bases and 0 bases, in that order; junction bases with no gene match: 8. Germline CDR1 GEAIGNYY, CDR2 EKD. In nucleotides, the CDR3 is TGTGCCTGTGACCCCCTCTGGGGGACGGACACCGATAAACTCATCTTT. It codes for CACDPLWGTDTDKLIF.

In this sample, this clone turned up a few times. Other DNA sequences in the sample encode the same CDR3. V gene TRDV2 combines with J gene TRDJ1; a weak D match, TRDD3 (6 bases). Trimming cost V 3 bases and J 1 base, with 11 bases left between them. From germline, CDR1 is GEAIGNYY and CDR2 EKD. The CDR3 sequence is 14 residues long. The CDR3 DNA follows: TGTGCCTGTGACCCCTTGGGGGGCACCGATAAACTCATCTTT. Translated: CACDPLGGTDKLIF.

This chain connects TRDV2 to TRDJ1, with D hard to call. CDR3 length: 14 amino acids. CDR1 and CDR2 (germline): GEAIGNYY, EKD. Trimming pared 3 bases from V and 3 bases from J, leaving 13 bases between. Here the CDR3 reads CACDPVLGPDKLIF. DNA for the CDR3: TGTGCCTGTGACCCCGTACTCGGCCCCGATAAACTCATCTTT.

Worth noting for this clone: One end of the junction fails to match germline, which may point to a read error. The V call is TRDV2, the J call TRDJ1; 8 nucleotides line up with TRDD3. Per germline, CDR1 GEAIGNYY and CDR2 EKD. The CDR3 totals 17 residues. CDR3 region: CACDKLGVSTRTGKLIF. Written as DNA, the CDR3 is TGTGCCTGTGATAAACTGGGGGTTTCGACCCGCACCGGTAAACTCATCTTT.

This clone was observed a handful of times. The chain recombines TRDV2 with TRDJ1, with TRDD3 matching over 12 bases. Germline assignment: CDR1 GEAIGNYY and CDR2 EKD. V shed 3 bases and J 1 base; nucleotides not matched to a gene: 11. The CDR3 consists of 18 residues. In DNA, the CDR3 is TGTGCCTGTGACCAGGTGAGACTGGGGGATACTTTCACCGATAAACTCATCTTT. Translating gives CACDQVRLGDTFTDKLIF.

A few counts support this clone. The V and J genes are TRDV2 and TRDJ1; D gene uncertain. The ends were cut back, 0 bases at V and 1 base at J, with 8 bases in the middle. CDR3 length: 14 residues. In germline, CDR1 is GEAIGNYY, CDR2 EKD. The CDR3 spells CACDTIPGTDKLIF. For the CDR3, the DNA is TGTGCCTGTGACACCATACCGGGCACCGATAAACTCATCTTT.

The chain is built from TRDV2 and TRDJ1; 8 nucleotides align to TRDD3. Germline loops: CDR1 GEAIGNYY, CDR2 EKD. The length of the CDR3 is 17 residues. V trimming: 3 bases; J trimming: 3 bases; junction bases outside the gene matches: 14. CDR3 protein: CACDSAETTGGPDKLIF. DNA of the CDR3: TGTGCCTGTGACTCTGCCGAAACTACTGGGGGGCCCGATAAACTCATCTTT.

The chain has TRDV2 and TRDJ1; D is unclear. V lost 4 bases, J lost 2 bases, and 31 bases lay in between. This CDR3 has 20 amino acids. Germline assignment: CDR1 GEAIGNYY and CDR2 EKD. This chain's CDR3 is CACDGLADELTVLGTDKLIF. CDR3 nucleotides: TGTGCCTGTGATGGCCTTGCGGATGAGCTGACTGTATTAGGGACCGATAAACTCATCTTT.

This clone is large within its sample. The rearrangement uses TRDV2 and TRDJ1; D is uncertain. CDR3 length: 14 amino acids. CDR1 is GEAIGNYY, CDR2 EKD, per germline. Trimming stripped 2 bases from V and 0 bases from J, with 9 bases between. For the CDR3, the DNA is TGTGCCTGTGACATGCTCGGGTACACCGATAAACTCATCTTT. It specifies CACDMLGYTDKLIF.

This clone was counted only a few times. V usage is TRDV2 and J usage is TRDJ1, with TRDD3 identical over 13 bases. CDR3 length: 18 residues. The germline CDR1 and CDR2 sequences are GEAIGNYY and EKD. V was clipped by 3 bases and J by 3 bases; unmatched bases: 12. The CDR3 bases are TGTGCCTGTGACCCGGTACTGGGGGATACGCGAATCCCCGATAAACTCATCTTT. Amino acids: CACDPVLGDTRIPDKLIF.

In its sample, this clone was seen a few times. The V and J genes are TRDV2 and TRDJ1; TRDD3 is a possible D gene (5 bases). V was pared by 3 bases and J by 0 bases, with 13 bases between. The germline gives CDR1 GEAIGNYY, CDR2 EKD. CDR3 size: 15 residues. The CDR3 sequence: CACDDITGNTDKLIF. In nucleotides, the CDR3 is TGTGCCTGTGACGACATTACGGGGAACACCGATAAACTCATCTTT.

This sequence joins TRDV2 and TRDJ1; 11 nucleotides agree with TRDD3. V lost 0 bases to trimming and J lost 3 bases; unmatched junction nucleotides: 14. Germline V lookup: CDR1 GEAIGNYY, CDR2 EKD. The CDR3 runs 19 residues. Here the CDR3 DNA reads TGTGCCTGTGACACCGTATCGGCACTGGGGGATAAAAGTTCCGATAAACTCATCTTT. It is translated as CACDTVSALGDKSSDKLIF.